This entry lists 20 T cell receptor beta chains sequenced from one sample in a study of T cell responses to AZD1222 COVID-19 vaccine. This table comes from immunoSEQ multiplex PCR, and its TCRdb copy is limited to in-frame clones, with some not included. The table includes 150,000 to 200,000 clones, about nine tenths detected once. Sequences were derived from peripheral blood, sampled on day 0 of MenACWY control vaccination. Source of these receptors: an adult in good health.

The chain joins TRBV7-9 to TRBJ1-3; TRBD1 matches 8 bases. The V gene's germline CDR1 is SEHNR and CDR2 FQNEAQ (reference sequence). The CDR3 length is 14 residues. Trimming at V came to 5 bases and at J to 6 bases, leaving 6 bases not matched to a gene. The CDR3 DNA sequence: TGTGCCAGCAGCCAGGACAGGGTGTTAAACACCATATATTTT. It is translated as CASSQDRVLNTIYF.

This rearrangement joins TRBV5-6 to TRBJ1-6, with D perhaps matching TRBD1 (5 bases). CDR1 is SGHDT and CDR2 is YYEEEE in the germline V gene. There are 16 residues in the CDR3. Trimming took 0 bases from V and 7 from J, leaving 14 bases between them. DNA of the CDR3: TGTGCCAGCAGCTTGGTCGGGGCTAGGGGAAATTCACCCCTCCACTTT. Translated: CASSLVGARGNSPLHF.

The V gene is TRBV3-1 (or the pseudogene TRBV3-2), the J gene TRBJ2-7; possible D gene TRBD1, 7 bases. Germline V gene data show CDR1 as LGHDT and CDR2 as YNNKEL (reference sequence). The CDR3 covers 16 residues. Trimming pared 4 bases from V and 3 bases from J, leaving 19 bases between. DNA for the CDR3: TGTGCCAGCAGCCCAAAACCAGGGGGGTTCAACTACGAGCAGTACTTC. Amino acid sequence: CASSPKPGGFNYEQYF.

CDR3 sequence: CASLPSTTDTQYF. The DNA for the CDR3 is TGTGCCAGCTTACCCTCCACTACAGATACGCAGTATTTT. The V call is TRBV28, the J call TRBJ2-3; D gene uncertain. CDR1 and CDR2 from the germline V gene are MDHEN and SYDVKM. The CDR3 extends over 13 amino acids. V was trimmed by 8 bases and J by 3 bases, leaving 12 bases between them.

Note on this clone: The sample contains more than one DNA sequence encoding this CDR3. V and J are TRBV7-9 and TRBJ2-2, with 7 bases aligning to TRBD1. V shed 4 bases, J shed 2 bases, and the junction held 4 bases outside the gene matches. The CDR3 runs 15 residues. The germline CDR1 and CDR2 sequences are SEHNR and FQNEAQ (reference sequence). CDR3 DNA sequence: TGTGCCAGCAGCTCACGACAGGGAAACACCGGGGAGCTGTTTTTT. This encodes CASSSRQGNTGELFF. Full variable domain (rest looked up from reference TRBV7-9 and TRBJ2-2): DTGVSQNPRHKITKRGQNVTFRCDPISEHNRLYWYRQTLGQGPEFLTYFQNEAQLEKSRLLSDRFSAERPKGSFSTLEIQRTEQGDSAMYLCASSSRQGNTGELFFGEGSRLTVL.

The chain uses TRBV29-1 and TRBJ2-1; 10 bases map to TRBD2. CDR1 SQVTM and CDR2 ANQGSEA come from the germline V gene. The CDR3 is 14 residues long. V dropped 4 bases and J dropped 9; count of bases not matched to a gene: 9. The DNA of the CDR3 is TGCAGCGTTGTGGGCCTAGCGGGGGTGGGTGAGCAGTTCTTC. Protein: CSVVGLAGVGEQFF.

The chain combines TRBV2 with TRBJ1-1; no reliable D call. With 0 bases removed from V and 0 bases from J, the gap between germline ends came to 11 bases. The germline V gene encodes CDR1 SNHLY and CDR2 FYNNEI. The CDR3 runs 16 residues. The CDR3 nucleotides read TGTGCCAGCAGTGAAGCTTCTGTTGCCGTGAACACTGAAGCTTTCTTT. Amino acid sequence: CASSEASVAVNTEAFF. Supplemented by reference TRBV2 and TRBJ1-1, the full variable domain reads EPEVTQTPSHQVTQMGQEVILRCVPISNHLYFYWYRQILGQKVEFLVSFYNNEISEKSEIFDDQFSVERPDGSNFTLKIRSTKLEDSAMYFCASSEASVAVNTEAFFGQGTRLTVV.

The CDR3 DNA sequence: TGTGCCAGTTGGGCGGGGGCGAGGGAGCAGTACTTC. It translates to CASWAGAREQYF. The genes are TRBV6-4 and TRBJ2-7; D may be TRBD2 (7 bases). Trimming removed 9 bases from V and 7 bases from J, with 16 bases in between. This CDR3 has 12 amino acids. Germline V CDR1 and CDR2: MRHNA, SNTAGT.

The chain is built from TRBV19 and TRBJ1-3; maybe TRBD1 (5 bases). Germline V lookup: CDR1 LNHDA, CDR2 SQIVND (reference sequence). There are 17 residues in the CDR3. V was pared by 3 bases and J by 3 bases, with 18 bases between. In DNA, the CDR3 is TGTGCCAGTAGTATTGCTGGTGGGGGACCGAATGGAAACACCATATATTTT. This codes for CASSIAGGGPNGNTIYF.

This clone has just one count. The rearrangement joins TRBV30 to TRBJ1-4, with D perhaps TRBD1 (5 bases). V shed 4 bases and J shed 4 bases, with 19 bases lying between them. The CDR3 is 16 residues long. Germline CDR1 is GTSNPN and CDR2 is SVGIG (reference sequence). The CDR3 sequence: CAWTTSFAGGNEKLFF. In DNA, the CDR3 is TGTGCCTGGACCACCTCCTTTGCGGGGGGTAATGAAAAACTGTTTTTT.

The chain employs TRBV7-3 and TRBJ1-3; TRBD1 might be the D (5 bases). The CDR3 runs to 15 residues. V lost 3 bases to trimming and J lost 0 bases, with 9 bases between them. The germline gives CDR1 SGHTA, CDR2 FQGTGA. The CDR3, as DNA: TGTGCCAGCAGCTTTGACAGCGGCTCTGGAAACACCATATATTTT. Translating it yields CASSFDSGSGNTIYF.

The chain combines TRBV5-1 with TRBJ2-7; 7 nucleotides agree with TRBD2. The germline gives CDR1 SGHRS, CDR2 YFSETQ. The CDR3 covers 12 residues. The trim removed 6 bases at V and 4 bases at J, leaving 4 bases unmatched. The CDR3 sequence is CASNQGGYEQYF. The CDR3, as DNA: TGCGCCAGCAACCAGGGAGGGTACGAGCAGTACTTC. Together with reference TRBV5-1 and TRBJ2-7, the CDR3 gives the full variable domain: KAGVTQTPRYLIKTRGQQVTLSCSPISGHRSVSWYQQTPGQGLQFLFEYFSETQRNKGNFPGRFSGRQFSNSRSEMNVSTLELGDSALYLCASNQGGYEQYFGPGTRLTVT.

The rearrangement joins TRBV6-4 to TRBJ2-1; no firm D call. The CDR3 is 12 residues long. The ends were cut back, 2 bases at V and 5 bases at J, with 4 bases in the middle. Germline V gives CDR1 MRHNA, CDR2 SNTAGT. The CDR3 coding sequence is TGTGCCAGCAGTGACGGGGACAATGAGCAGTTCTTC. Residues: CASSDGDNEQFF.

This chain uses TRBV29-1 with TRBJ1-1; no definite D call. V was cut by 8 bases and J by 7 bases, with 14 bases left in between. The CDR3 is 11 amino acids. Germline V gives CDR1 SQVTM, CDR2 ANQGSEA. The CDR3 region has the DNA TGCAGCTCCTCCCCCGGGAGTGAAGCTTTCTTT. Translated, it gives CSSSPGSEAFF.

The chain combines TRBV10-1 with TRBJ2-2; 11 bases agree with TRBD2. Unmatched junction bases numbered 2, after V lost 6 bases and J lost 2 bases. Germline V CDR1 and CDR2: WNHNN, SYGVQD (reference sequence). The CDR3 extends over 15 amino acids. The CDR3 loop reads CASSRLAGNTGELFF. DNA of the CDR3: TGCGCCAGCAGCCGACTAGCGGGAAACACCGGGGAGCTGTTTTTT.

This sequence joins TRBV28 and TRBJ1-2; TRBD1 aligns across 7 bases. V dropped 6 bases and J dropped 5; count of bases not matched to a gene: 12. The CDR3 is 15 residues long. Germline loops: CDR1 MDHEN, CDR2 SYDVKM. The CDR3 spells CASRPTGVKGYGYTF. CDR3 nucleotides: TGTGCCAGCAGGCCAACAGGGGTGAAGGGATATGGCTACACCTTC.

The gene calls are TRBV6-2 or TRBV6-3 and TRBJ1-6, with 9 bases lining up with TRBD1. The CDR3 spans 16 residues. CDR1 and CDR2 (germline): MNHEY, SVGEGT. Trimming at V came to 6 bases and at J to 9 bases, leaving 12 bases not matched to a gene. The DNA of the CDR3 is TGTGCCAGCAGCCCTCTCGGACAGGGGCAAGCTTCACCCCTCCACTTT. Encoded protein: CASSPLGQGQASPLHF.

The V call is TRBV13, the J call TRBJ2-1; 9 bases are a match to TRBD2. Germline CDR1 reads PRHDT; CDR2 reads FYEKMQ (reference sequence). The junction had 9 bases not matched to a gene; V was cut back by 2 bases and J by 4 bases. The length of the CDR3 is 17 residues. In DNA form, the CDR3 reads TGTGCCAGCAGCTTATTCGTCGGGACTAGCCGATACAATGAGCAGTTCTTC. It is translated as CASSLFVGTSRYNEQFF.

Only a few counts were recorded for this clone. V and J are TRBV29-1 and TRBJ1-2; 7 bases match TRBD1. Trimming cost V 7 bases and J 7 bases; bases outside gene matches: 9. CDR1 is SQVTM, CDR2 ANQGSEA, per germline. The CDR3 runs to 12 residues. The CDR3 spells CSADREMRGYTF. The CDR3 DNA sequence: TGCAGCGCAGACAGGGAGATGCGTGGCTACACCTTC.

This chain links TRBV4-1 with TRBJ1-1; tentative D call: TRBD1 (5 bases). Germline V CDR1 and CDR2: MGHRA, YSYEKL. Trimming took 2 bases from V and 7 from J, leaving 17 bases between them. The CDR3 consists of 15 residues. Written as DNA, the CDR3 is TGCGCCAGCAGCCAACCCGGACAAGGGGTTCTTGAAGCTTTCTTT. This translates into CASSQPGQGVLEAFF.